Shown below are 10 T cell receptor beta chains from a single sample sequenced in a study of human T cells and chemical hapten exposure. Time point given: pre-sensitization, week 0. The treatment: therapeutic diphenylcyclopropenone sensitization with weekly scalp DPC. TCRdb re-called the RACE reads with MiXCR, one entry per CDR3 protein. The data contain around 120,000 distinct CDR3 sequences, about 13% of them singletons. The material was whole blood, obtained in connection with sensitization to the hapten diphenylcyclopropenone (DPC). The receptors derive from a young woman with alopecia areata. Some clones in this sample may be carry-over from other donors' samples.

The gene calls are TRBV6-5 and TRBJ2-7, with a weak D call TRBD2 (5 bases). V lost 6 bases and J lost 5, with 11 bases in between. The CDR3 spans 12 residues. Germline loops: CDR1 MNHEY, CDR2 SVGAGI. The chain's CDR3 is CASSPRVDEQYF. Here the CDR3 DNA reads TGTGCCAGCAGCCCGAGGGTGGACGAGCAGTACTTC.

This clonotype was seen only a few times. The genes are TRBV7-2 and TRBJ1-5, with 7 bases lining up with TRBD1. CDR3 length equals 14 residues. The germline V gene has CDR1 SGHTA and CDR2 FQGNSA. The J segment lost 8 bases and the V segment lost 5 bases, leaving 9 bases of the junction unmatched. The CDR3 DNA is TGTGCCAGCAGCCCCTATACAGGGACAGAGCCCCAGCATTTT. It specifies CASSPYTGTEPQHF.

The J gene is TRBJ2-3, the V gene TRBV7-2; D is tentatively TRBD1 or TRBD2 (6 bases each). V was cut by 0 bases and J by 6 bases, with 13 bases left in between. The CDR3 is 15 amino acids. Germline V gene data show CDR1 as SGHTA and CDR2 as FQGNSA. CDR3 in DNA: TGTGCCAGCAGCTTAGCCCTTACGGGGGCGGATACGCAGTATTTT. Protein product: CASSLALTGADTQYF.

This clonotype was seen only a few times. V and J are TRBV7-2 and TRBJ2-4; possible D gene TRBD1, 5 bases. The CDR3 is 12 residues long. Trimming cost V 4 bases and J 9 bases, with 10 bases left between them. CDR1 is SGHTA and CDR2 is FQGNSA in the germline V gene. CDR3 in amino acids: CASSWSQGIQYF. CDR3 DNA sequence: TGTGCCAGCAGCTGGAGCCAGGGCATTCAGTACTTC.

This clonotype was counted ten times or more. The chain recombines TRBV1 with TRBJ1-2; no check of the table's D call, TRBD1, against the DNA was made. TRBV1 corresponds to a pseudogene. This CDR3 region has 15 residues. Written as DNA, the CDR3 is TGCACCAGCAGCCAAGCATCCGGGCGCATCTATGGCTACACCTTC. It is translated as CTSSQASGRIYGYTF.

The rearrangement joins TRBV2 to TRBJ2-7; D gene ambiguous. V lost 4 bases to trimming and J lost 1 base, with 5 bases between them. CDR1 and CDR2 (germline): SNHLY, FYNNEI. The CDR3 has 12 amino acids. The CDR3 spells CASSANSYEQYF. In DNA, the CDR3 is TGTGCCAGCAGTGCTAATTCCTACGAGCAGTACTTC.

This chain joins TRBV18 and TRBJ2-3; no firm D call. The CDR3 extends over 13 amino acids. Germline assignment: CDR1 KGHSH and CDR2 LQKENI. V was cut by 6 bases and J by 6 bases, with 13 bases left in between. In DNA, the CDR3 is TGTGCCAGCTCGTCTCTGGACGTTGATACGCAGTATTTT. The encoded protein is CASSSLDVDTQYF.

This clonotype has more than one count but fewer than ten. The chain recombines TRBV29-1 with TRBJ1-1, with D uncertain. The germline CDR1 and CDR2 sequences are SQVTM and ANQGSEA. V shed 4 bases and J shed 7 bases, with 13 bases lying between them. The CDR3 runs 12 residues. The CDR3 DNA is TGCAGCGTTGCTCCGTGGGGAGGTGAAGCTTTCTTT. It codes for CSVAPWGGEAFF.

The gene calls are TRBV28 and TRBJ2-3; 11 bases are shared with TRBD2. J gave up 7 bases and V 5 bases, and 8 bases lay outside the gene matches. CDR1 is MDHEN, CDR2 SYDVKM, per germline. There are 15 residues in the CDR3. CDR3 protein: CASSQLAGEVNTQYF. In nucleotides, the CDR3 is TGTGCCAGCAGTCAACTAGCGGGGGAGGTGAATACGCAGTATTTT. The full variable domain, its missing parts supplied by reference TRBV28 and TRBJ2-3, is DVKVTQSSRYLVKRTGEKVFLECVQDMDHENMFWYRQDPGLGLRLIYFSYDVKMKEKGDIPEGYSVSREKKERFSLILESASTNQTSMYLCASSQLAGEVNTQYFGPGTRLTVL.

This clonotype was observed at least ten times. The V and J genes are TRBV12-3 or TRBV12-4 and TRBJ1-1; D is ambiguous. CDR3 length equals 13 residues. Trimming removed 11 bases at V and 0 bases at J, with 13 bases between. The CDR3 protein is CAGREGVNTEAFF. The DNA of the CDR3 is TGTGCCGGCCGGGAGGGAGTGAACACTGAAGCTTTCTTT.